These T cell receptor beta chains were read from a single sample in a study of CD8 T cells in Susac syndrome. MiXCR, run by TCRdb on the immunoSEQ multiplex PCR reads, gives a single entry per CDR3 protein. This table has 140,000 to 150,000 distinct CDR3 sequences, roughly 95% appearing once. The specimen was CD4+ T cells from PBMCs. The receptor source for this set is a human donor with Susac syndrome. Both conserved end residues are part of each CDR3. The D gene is left open where the match is weak. Part of the rows lack a size; the others show once, few, many or a class for expanded clones.

-	TRBV5-5	-	TRBJ2-3	CASRPGNFADTQYF	TGTGCCAGCAGACCAGGGAATTTTGCAGATACGCAGTATTTT
-	TRBV20-1	-	TRBJ2-3	CSARAPGTSPDTQYF	TGCAGTGCTAGGGCTCCCGGGACTTCCCCAGATACGCAGTATTTT
TRBD2	TRBV5-6	-	TRBJ2-5	CASSRRLAGLETQYF	TGTGCCAGCAGTAGGAGGCTAGCGGGGCTGGAGACCCAGTACTTC
TRBD1	TRBV28	-	TRBJ2-7	CASSLGRVTGIEQYF	TGTGCCAGCAGTTTGGGACGAGTGACAGGGATCGAGCAGTACTTC
TRBD1	TRBV4-1	-	TRBJ2-7	CASSQGTGASSYEQYF	TGCGCCAGCAGCCAAGGGACAGGCGCCTCCTCCTACGAGCAGTACTTC
-	TRBV15	-	TRBJ1-2	CATSRGGGRNYGYTF	TGTGCCACCAGCAGAGGGGGGGGGCGCAATTATGGCTACACCTTC
-	TRBV18	once	TRBJ1-1	CASSPKPQGAFF	TGTGCCAGCTCACCTAAACCTCAGGGGGCTTTCTTT
-	TRBV18	-	TRBJ1-5	CASSPKGGNQPQHF	TGTGCCAGCTCACCAAAGGGAGGCAATCAGCCCCAGCATTTT
TRBD2	TRBV3-1	once	TRBJ2-1	CASSPLGGRAEQFF	TGTGCCAGCAGCCCACTTGGGGGGAGGGCTGAGCAGTTCTTC
TRBD1	TRBV7-8	-	TRBJ1-1	CASSFPRDREGNTEAFF	TGTGCCAGCAGCTTCCCCCGGGACAGGGAGGGAAACACTGAAGCTTTCTTT
-	TRBV5-1	once	TRBJ1-1	CASSSFQGRQAEAFF	TGCGCCAGCAGCTCCTTCCAGGGCCGTCAAGCTGAAGCTTTCTTT
-	TRBV6-6	-	TRBJ1-5	CASINGGFSNQPQHF	TGTGCCAGCATAAACGGGGGATTTAGCAATCAGCCCCAGCATTTT
TRBD1	TRBV20-1	-	TRBJ1-2	CSARDRGAIYGYTF	TGCAGTGCAAGAGACAGGGGCGCAATCTATGGCTACACCTTC
TRBD2	TRBV2	few	TRBJ2-1	CASRGTSGYNEQFF	TGTGCCAGCAGGGGGACTAGCGGCTACAATGAGCAGTTCTTC
-	TRBV15	-	TRBJ2-5	CATGRRPGETQYF	TGTGCCACCGGTAGGCGCCCCGGAGAGACCCAGTACTTC
-	TRBV25-1	-	TRBJ1-2	CASSEVALGPVRYTF	TGTGCCAGCAGTGAGGTAGCCTTGGGACCGGTGCGCTACACCTTC
TRBD1	TRBV6-2/TRBV6-3	once	TRBJ2-1	CASIEQGIGEQFF	TGTGCCAGCATTGAACAGGGGATAGGTGAGCAGTTCTTC
-	TRBV1	-	TRBJ1-6	CTSSQDEVELPNSPLHF	TGCACCAGCAGCCAAGACGAGGTAGAACTTCCCAATTCACCCCTCCACTTT
-	TRBV5-1	once	TRBJ2-2	CASSLANRDTGELFF	TGCGCCAGCAGCTTGGCCAACAGAGACACCGGGGAGCTGTTTTTT
-	TRBV12-3/TRBV12-4	-	TRBJ2-2	CASSWSIVGRAGELFF	TGTGCCAGCAGTTGGTCGATTGTGGGCCGGGCCGGGGAGCTGTTTTTT
-	TRBV23-1	-	TRBJ2-7	CASSLQERPYF	TGCGCCAGCAGTCTCCAAGAAAGACCGTACTTC
TRBD1	TRBV5-1	once	TRBJ1-1	CASSRDRAPDTEAFF	TGCGCCAGCAGCCGGGACAGGGCTCCGGACACTGAAGCTTTCTTT
TRBD1	TRBV6-6	-	TRBJ2-5	CASSYGTVQETQYF	TGTGCCAGCAGTTATGGGACAGTCCAAGAGACCCAGTACTTC
TRBD2	TRBV7-2	-	TRBJ2-3	CASSFPGLLTDTQYF	TGTGCCAGCAGCTTCCCGGGACTACTCACAGATACGCAGTATTTT
-	TRBV6-4	-	TRBJ2-6	CASSREPSGSFGANVLTF	TGTGCCAGCAGCCGGGAGCCAAGCGGTTCCTTTGGGGCCAACGTCCTGACTTTC
TRBD2	TRBV3-1	-	TRBJ2-7	CASSQGASGGYEQYF	TGTGCCAGCAGCCAAGGGGCAAGCGGGGGCTACGAGCAGTACTTC
-	TRBV12-3/TRBV12-4	-	TRBJ2-1	CASSLGLGLGDIYNEQFF	TGTGCCAGCAGCTTAGGACTGGGACTCGGGGATATATACAATGAGCAGTTCTTC
TRBD2	TRBV20-1	-	TRBJ2-1	CSASSGGAGNEQFF	TGCAGTGCTTCGAGCGGGGGGGCCGGCAATGAGCAGTTCTTC
TRBD2	TRBV29-1	-	TRBJ2-1	CSVPGTSDRDGYNEQFF	TGCAGCGTTCCCGGGACTAGCGATAGAGACGGCTACAATGAGCAGTTCTTC
-	TRBV7-3	-	TRBJ2-5	CASSLTGGLQETQYF	TGTGCCAGCAGCTTAACGGGGGGACTCCAAGAGACCCAGTACTTC
-	TRBV28	-	TRBJ1-2	CASSSSSYGYTF	TGTGCCAGCAGTTCCAGTTCCTATGGCTACACCTTC
TRBD1	TRBV28	-	TRBJ1-1	CATCRGTGLNTEAFF	TGTGCCACCTGTCGGGGGACAGGCTTGAACACTGAAGCTTTCTTT
-	TRBV29-1	-	TRBJ2-5	CSVENRRRSIQETQYF	TGCAGCGTTGAGAATCGGCGGCGCTCAATTCAAGAGACCCAGTACTTC
-	TRBV3-1	-	TRBJ1-2	CASSQVNGEGYTF	TGTGCCAGCAGCCAAGTCAACGGTGAGGGCTACACCTTC
-	TRBV2	once	TRBJ1-5	CASSAEGGGQPQHF	TGTGCCAGCAGTGCCGAGGGTGGGGGACAGCCCCAGCATTTT
-	TRBV20-1	-	TRBJ1-4	CSAGERPGSVKLFF	TGCAGTGCGGGGGAGAGGCCAGGGAGTGTAAAACTGTTTTTT
-	TRBV14	-	TRBJ1-2	CASSRGTPSNYGYTF	TGTGCCAGCAGCCGCGGGACCCCCTCTAACTATGGCTACACCTTC
TRBD1	TRBV7-2	-	TRBJ2-5	CASSRGHRGLETQYF	TGTGCCAGCAGTCGGGGGCACAGGGGGCTGGAGACCCAGTACTTC
-	TRBV12-3/TRBV12-4	-	TRBJ2-3	CASSLIAPDTQYF	TGTGCCAGCAGTCTCATAGCCCCAGATACGCAGTATTTT
TRBD1	TRBV29-1	-	TRBJ2-7	CSARPGTGTYEQYF	TGCAGCGCTCGACCCGGGACAGGGACCTACGAGCAGTACTTC
TRBD1	TRBV28	-	TRBJ1-5	CASSPPTGESQPQHF	TGTGCCAGCAGCCCTCCGACAGGGGAGAGTCAGCCCCAGCATTTT
-	TRBV29-1	-	TRBJ2-7	CSVSTGRIGYEQYF	TGCAGCGTTTCAACAGGAAGGATCGGTTACGAGCAGTACTTC
-	TRBV20-1	-	TRBJ1-1	CSARVQAKAFF	TGCAGTGCTAGAGTTCAGGCCAAAGCTTTCTTT
-	TRBV5-1	-	TRBJ2-7	CASGQTGDYEQYF	TGCGCCAGCGGACAGACAGGCGACTACGAGCAGTACTTC
-	TRBV27	-	TRBJ1-5	CASRETGDRRSQPQHF	TGTGCCAGCAGAGAGACAGGTGATAGGAGGAGTCAGCCCCAGCATTTT
-	TRBV18	-	TRBJ2-5	CASGRRDKETQYF	TGTGCCAGTGGGAGGAGAGACAAAGAGACCCAGTACTTC
-	TRBV12-3/TRBV12-4	-	TRBJ2-7	CASSLRGSPREQYF	TGTGCCAGCAGTTTAAGGGGGAGCCCTCGGGAGCAGTACTTC
TRBD1	TRBV25-1	-	TRBJ1-2	CASSAADREGGYTF	TGTGCCAGCAGTGCCGCAGACAGGGAAGGCGGCTACACCTTC
-	TRBV20-1	-	TRBJ2-3	CSVVGRTDTQYF	TGCAGTGTTGTTGGTCGCACAGATACGCAGTATTTT